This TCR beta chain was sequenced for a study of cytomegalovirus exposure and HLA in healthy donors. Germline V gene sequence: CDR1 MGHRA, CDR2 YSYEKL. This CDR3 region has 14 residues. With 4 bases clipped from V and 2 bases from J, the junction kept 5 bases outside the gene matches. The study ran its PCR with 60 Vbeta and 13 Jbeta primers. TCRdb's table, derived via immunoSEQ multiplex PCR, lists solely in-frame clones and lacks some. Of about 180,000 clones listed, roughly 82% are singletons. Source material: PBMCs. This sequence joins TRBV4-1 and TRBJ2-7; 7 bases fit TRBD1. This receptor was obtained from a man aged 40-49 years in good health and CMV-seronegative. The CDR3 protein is CASSPDRVTYEQYF. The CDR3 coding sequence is TGCGCCAGCAGCCCTGACAGGGTAACCTACGAGCAGTACTTC.